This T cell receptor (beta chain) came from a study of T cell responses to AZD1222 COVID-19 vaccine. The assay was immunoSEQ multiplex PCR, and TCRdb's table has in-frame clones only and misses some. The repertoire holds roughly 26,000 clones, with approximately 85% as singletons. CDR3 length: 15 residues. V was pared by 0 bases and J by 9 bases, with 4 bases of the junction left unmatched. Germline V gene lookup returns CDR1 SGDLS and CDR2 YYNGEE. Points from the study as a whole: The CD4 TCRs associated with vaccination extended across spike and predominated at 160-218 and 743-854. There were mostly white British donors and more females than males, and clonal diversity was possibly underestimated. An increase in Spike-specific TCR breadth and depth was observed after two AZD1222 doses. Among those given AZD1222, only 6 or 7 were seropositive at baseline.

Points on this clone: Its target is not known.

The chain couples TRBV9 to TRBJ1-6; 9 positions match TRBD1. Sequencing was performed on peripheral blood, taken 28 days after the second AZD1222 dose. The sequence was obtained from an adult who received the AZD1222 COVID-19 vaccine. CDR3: CASSVEGTGISPLHF. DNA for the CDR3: TGTGCCAGCAGCGTAGAAGGGACAGGGATTTCACCCCTCCACTTT.